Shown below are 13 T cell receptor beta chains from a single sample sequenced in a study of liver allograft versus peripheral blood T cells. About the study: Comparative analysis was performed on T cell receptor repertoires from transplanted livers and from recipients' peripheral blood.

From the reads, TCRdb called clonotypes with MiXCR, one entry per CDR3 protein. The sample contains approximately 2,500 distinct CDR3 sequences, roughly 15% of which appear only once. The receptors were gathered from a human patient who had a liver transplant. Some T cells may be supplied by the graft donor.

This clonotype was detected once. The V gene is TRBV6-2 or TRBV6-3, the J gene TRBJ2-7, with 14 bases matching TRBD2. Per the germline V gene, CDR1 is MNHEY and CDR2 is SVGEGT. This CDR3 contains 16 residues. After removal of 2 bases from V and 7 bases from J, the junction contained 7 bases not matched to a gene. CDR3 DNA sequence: TGTGCCAGCAGTTACCTGGGGACTAGCGGGAGTGGTGAGCAGTACGTC. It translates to CASSYLGTSGSGEQYV.

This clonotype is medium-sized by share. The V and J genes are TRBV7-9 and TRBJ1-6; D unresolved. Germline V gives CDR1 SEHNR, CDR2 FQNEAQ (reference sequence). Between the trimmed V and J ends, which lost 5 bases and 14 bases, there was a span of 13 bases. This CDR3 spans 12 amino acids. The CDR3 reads CASSGSTGSLHF. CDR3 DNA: TGTGCCAGCAGCGGCTCCACCGGTTCCCTCCACTTT.

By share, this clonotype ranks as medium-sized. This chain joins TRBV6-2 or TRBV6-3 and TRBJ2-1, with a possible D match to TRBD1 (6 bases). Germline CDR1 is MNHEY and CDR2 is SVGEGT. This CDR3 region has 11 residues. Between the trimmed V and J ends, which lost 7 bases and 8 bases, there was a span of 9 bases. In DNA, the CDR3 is TGTGCCAGCAACGAGGGGGATGAGCAGTTCTTC. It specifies CASNEGDEQFF.

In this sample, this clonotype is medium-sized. CDR3 sequence (DNA): TGCAGCGCCGAATGGCGGACAGGGGCCACTGAAGCTTTCTTT. This gives the protein CSAEWRTGATEAFF. The chain joins TRBV29-1 to TRBJ1-1, with 9 bases identical to TRBD1. The CDR3 consists of 14 residues. From germline, CDR1 is SQVTM and CDR2 ANQGSEA. The V segment lost 7 bases and the J segment 4 bases; nucleotides outside the gene matches: 10. Full variable domain (missing parts from reference TRBV29-1 and TRBJ1-1): SAVISQKPSRDICQRGTSLTIQCQVDSQVTMMFWYRQQPGQSLTLIATANQGSEATYESGFVIDKFPISRPNLTFSTLTVSNMSPEDSSIYLCSAEWRTGATEAFFGQGTRLTVV.

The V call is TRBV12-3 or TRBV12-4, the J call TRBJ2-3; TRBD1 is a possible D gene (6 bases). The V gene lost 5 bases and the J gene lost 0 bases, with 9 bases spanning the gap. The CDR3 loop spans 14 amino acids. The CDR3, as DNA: TGTGCCAGCAGTAGGACAGTAAGCACAGATACGCAGTATTTT. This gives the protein CASSRTVSTDTQYF.

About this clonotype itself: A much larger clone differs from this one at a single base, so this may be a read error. CDR3 sequence: CANSLGAAPEAFF. CDR3 sequence (DNA): TGTGCCAACAGCTTGGGGGCAGCCCCTGAAGCTTTCTTT. The chain links TRBV5-6 to TRBJ1-1; a possible D gene is TRBD1 (6 bases). Germline CDR1 SGHDT, CDR2 YYEEEE. The CDR3 length is 13 residues.

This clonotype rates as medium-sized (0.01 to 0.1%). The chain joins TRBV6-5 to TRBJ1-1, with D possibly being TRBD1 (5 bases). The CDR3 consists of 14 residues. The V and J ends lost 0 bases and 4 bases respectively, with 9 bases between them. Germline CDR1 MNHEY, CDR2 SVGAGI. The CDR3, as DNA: TGTGCCAGCAGTTACTCGGGGGAAGGCACTGAAGCTTTCTTT. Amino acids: CASSYSGEGTEAFF.

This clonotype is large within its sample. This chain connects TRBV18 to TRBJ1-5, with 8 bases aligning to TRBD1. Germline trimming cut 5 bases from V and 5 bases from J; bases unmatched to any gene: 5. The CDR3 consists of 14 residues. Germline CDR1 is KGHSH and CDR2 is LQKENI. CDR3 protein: CASSVSGGDQPQHF. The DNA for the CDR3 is TGTGCCAGCTCAGTGTCAGGGGGCGATCAGCCCCAGCATTTT.

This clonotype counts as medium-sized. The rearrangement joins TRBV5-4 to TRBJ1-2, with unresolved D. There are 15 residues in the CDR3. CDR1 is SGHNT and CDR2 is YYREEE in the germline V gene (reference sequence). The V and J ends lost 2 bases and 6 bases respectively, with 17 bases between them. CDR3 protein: CASSFLLEISDGYTF. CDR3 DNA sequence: TGTGCCAGCAGCTTCCTTTTAGAGATTTCCGATGGCTACACCTTC.

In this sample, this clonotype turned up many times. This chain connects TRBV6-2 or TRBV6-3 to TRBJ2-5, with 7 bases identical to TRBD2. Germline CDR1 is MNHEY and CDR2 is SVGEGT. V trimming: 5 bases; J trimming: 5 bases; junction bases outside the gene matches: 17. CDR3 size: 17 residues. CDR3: CASSPSISPTSWETQYF. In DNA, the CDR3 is TGTGCCAGCAGTCCCTCAATCTCTCCGACTAGCTGGGAGACCCAGTACTTC.

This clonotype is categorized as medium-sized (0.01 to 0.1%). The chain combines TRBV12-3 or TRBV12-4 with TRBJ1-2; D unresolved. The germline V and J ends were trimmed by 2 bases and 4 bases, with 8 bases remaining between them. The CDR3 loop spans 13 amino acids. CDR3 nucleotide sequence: TGTGCCAGCAGTTTATCGATTTTCTATGGCTACACCTTC. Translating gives CASSLSIFYGYTF.

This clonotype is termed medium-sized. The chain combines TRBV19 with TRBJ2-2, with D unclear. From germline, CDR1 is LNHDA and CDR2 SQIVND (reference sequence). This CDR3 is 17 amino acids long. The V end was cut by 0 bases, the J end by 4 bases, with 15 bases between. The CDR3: CASSIDRVGPATGELFF. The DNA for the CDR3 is TGTGCCAGTAGTATAGATCGGGTCGGCCCAGCCACCGGGGAGCTGTTTTTT.

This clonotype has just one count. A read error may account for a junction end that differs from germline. CDR3: CVSSPGTEQFF. CDR3 nucleotide sequence: TGTGTCAGCAGTCCGGGGACAGAGCAGTTCTTC. The V gene is TRBV12-3 or TRBV12-4, the J gene TRBJ2-1; perhaps TRBD1 as D (6 bases). The CDR3 consists of 11 residues.